Each of the 4 T cell receptor beta chains below was sequenced from the same sample in a study of Ad26.COV2.S vaccination and SARS-CoV-2 variants. The assay was immunoSEQ multiplex PCR, and TCRdb's table has in-frame clones only and misses some. The sample lists fewer than 900,000 clones, roughly 90% occurring once. Treatment defined: roughly 19 received Ad26.COV2.S at low or high dose, single or two shots; about 5 received placebo; per-sample allocation not given. After the first vaccine or placebo injection, samples were drawn on day 63. This sample comprised peripheral blood, obtained in a trial of Ad26.COV2.S vaccine versus placebo. The receptors originated from a person between 18 and 65 years old who received the Ad26.COV2.S COVID-19 vaccine or a placebo.

The chain couples TRBV6-5 to TRBJ2-1, with 13 bases identical to TRBD2. This CDR3 has 14 amino acids. Per germline, CDR1 MNHEY and CDR2 SVGAGI. V gave up 8 bases and J gave up 8 bases; unmatched junction bases: 6. The CDR3 here is CASGRTSGSDEQFF. For the CDR3, the DNA is TGTGCCAGCGGAAGGACTAGCGGGAGCGATGAGCAGTTCTTC.

The rearrangement joins TRBV27 to TRBJ2-1; D gene ambiguous. The germline CDR1 and CDR2 sequences are MNHEY and SMNVEV (reference sequence). Deletions cut 2 bases from V and 9 bases from J, with 8 bases between. The CDR3 has 12 amino acids. As DNA, the CDR3 is TGTGCCAGCAGTTTAGGGCGCTCTGAGCAGTTCTTC. This codes for CASSLGRSEQFF.

This rearrangement joins TRBV6-5 to TRBJ2-2; D gene uncertain. Trimming left V 7 bases short and J 4 bases short, with 13 bases between. CDR1 MNHEY and CDR2 SVGAGI come from the germline V gene. The CDR3 contains 14 residues. The CDR3 protein is CASKTNLFTGELFF. The CDR3 DNA reads TGTGCCAGCAAGACAAACCTGTTCACCGGGGAGCTGTTTTTT.

The J gene is TRBJ1-5, the V gene TRBV4-2; TRBD1 agrees at 10 bases. The CDR3 loop spans 15 amino acids. Germline-derived CDR1 and CDR2 are LGHNA and YNFKEQ. V trimming: 5 bases; J trimming: 3 bases; junction bases outside the gene matches: 4. The CDR3 nucleotides read TGTGCCAGCAGCTCCGGGACAGGGGACAATCAGCCCCAGCATTTT. Amino acid sequence: CASSSGTGDNQPQHF.